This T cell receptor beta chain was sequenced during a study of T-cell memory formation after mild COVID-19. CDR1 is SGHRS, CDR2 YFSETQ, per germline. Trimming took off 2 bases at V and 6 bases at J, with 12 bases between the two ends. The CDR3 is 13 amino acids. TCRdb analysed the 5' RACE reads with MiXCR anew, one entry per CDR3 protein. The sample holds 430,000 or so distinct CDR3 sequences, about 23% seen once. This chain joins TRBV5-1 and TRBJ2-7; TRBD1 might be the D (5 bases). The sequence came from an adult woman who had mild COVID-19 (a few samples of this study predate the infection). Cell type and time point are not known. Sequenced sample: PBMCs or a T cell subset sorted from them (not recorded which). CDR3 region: CASSLNARGEQYF. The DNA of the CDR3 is TGCGCCAGCAGCTTAAACGCTAGGGGCGAGCAGTACTTC.